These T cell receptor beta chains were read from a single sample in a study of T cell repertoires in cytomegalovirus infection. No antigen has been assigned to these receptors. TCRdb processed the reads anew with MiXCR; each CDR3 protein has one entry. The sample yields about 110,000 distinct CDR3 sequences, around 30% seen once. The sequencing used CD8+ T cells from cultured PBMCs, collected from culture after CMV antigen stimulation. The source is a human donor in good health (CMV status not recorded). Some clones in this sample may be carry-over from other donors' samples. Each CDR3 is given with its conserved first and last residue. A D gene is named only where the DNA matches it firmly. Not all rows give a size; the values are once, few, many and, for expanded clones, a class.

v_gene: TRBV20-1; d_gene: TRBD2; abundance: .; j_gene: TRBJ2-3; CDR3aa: CSAPGSSGGGTDTQYF; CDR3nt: TGCAGTGCCCCTGGGAGTAGCGGGGGGGGGACAGATACGCAGTATTTT
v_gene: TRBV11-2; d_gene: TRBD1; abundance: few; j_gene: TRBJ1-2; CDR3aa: CASSLGGGQGFYGYTF; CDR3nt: TGTGCCAGCAGCTTAGGCGGGGGACAGGGGTTCTATGGCTACACCTTC
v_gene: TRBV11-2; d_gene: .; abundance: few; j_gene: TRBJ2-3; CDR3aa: CASSLKTDSTDTQYF; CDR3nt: TGTGCCAGCAGCTTAAAAACAGACAGCACAGATACGCAGTATTTT
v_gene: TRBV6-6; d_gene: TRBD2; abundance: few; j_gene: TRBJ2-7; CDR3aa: CASSSSGSSYEQYF; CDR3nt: TGTGCCAGCAGTTCCAGCGGGAGCTCCTACGAGCAGTACTTC
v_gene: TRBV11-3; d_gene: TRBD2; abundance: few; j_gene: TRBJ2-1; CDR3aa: CASSGGDGGALGEQFF; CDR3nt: TGTGCCAGCAGCGGGGGTGACGGGGGGGCCCTAGGGGAGCAGTTCTTC
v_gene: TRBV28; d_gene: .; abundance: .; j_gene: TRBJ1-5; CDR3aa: CASRSLRGNQPQHF; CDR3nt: TGTGCCAGCAGGTCCCTCCGGGGCAATCAGCCCCAGCATTTT
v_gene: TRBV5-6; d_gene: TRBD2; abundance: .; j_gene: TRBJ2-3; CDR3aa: CASSLEASGGYTDTQYF; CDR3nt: TGTGCCAGCAGCTTGGAGGCTAGCGGGGGGTACACAGATACGCAGTATTTT
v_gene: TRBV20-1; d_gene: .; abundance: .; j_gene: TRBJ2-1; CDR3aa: CSADAETEYNEQFF; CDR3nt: TGCAGTGCCGATGCGGAGACAGAGTACAATGAGCAGTTCTTC
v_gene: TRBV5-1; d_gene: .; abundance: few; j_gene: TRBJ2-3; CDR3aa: CASSEWQPTDTQYF; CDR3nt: TGCGCCAGCAGCGAGTGGCAGCCCACAGATACGCAGTATTTT
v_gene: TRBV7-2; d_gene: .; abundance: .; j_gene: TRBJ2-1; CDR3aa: CASSSQGPGSYNEQFF; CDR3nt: TGTGCCAGCAGCTCCCAGGGTCCAGGCTCCTACAATGAGCAGTTCTTC
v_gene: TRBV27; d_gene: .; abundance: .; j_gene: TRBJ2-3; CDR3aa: CASSLAQGPPYTDTQYF; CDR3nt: TGTGCCAGCAGTTTGGCCCAGGGGCCCCCTTACACAGATACGCAGTATTTT
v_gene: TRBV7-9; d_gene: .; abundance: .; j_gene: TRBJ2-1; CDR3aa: CASSLSTPNEQFF; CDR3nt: TGTGCCAGCAGCTTAAGCACCCCTAATGAGCAGTTCTTC
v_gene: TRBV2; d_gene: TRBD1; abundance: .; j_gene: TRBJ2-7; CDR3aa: CASSDWDRAGYEQYF; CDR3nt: TGTGCCAGCAGTGATTGGGACAGGGCAGGCTACGAGCAGTACTTC
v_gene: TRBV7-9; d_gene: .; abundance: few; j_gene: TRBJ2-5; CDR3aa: CAARLGGEETQYF; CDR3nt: TGTGCCGCACGCCTGGGGGGAGAAGAGACCCAGTACTTC
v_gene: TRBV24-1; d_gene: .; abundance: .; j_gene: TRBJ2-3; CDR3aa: CATSDSGTAFTDTQYF; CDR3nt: TGTGCCACCAGTGACTCCGGGACCGCATTCACAGATACGCAGTATTTT
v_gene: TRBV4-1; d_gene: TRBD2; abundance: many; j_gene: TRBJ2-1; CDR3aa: CASSHRGGAFYNEQFF; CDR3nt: TGCGCCAGCAGCCACCGGGGGGGTGCCTTTTACAATGAGCAGTTCTTC
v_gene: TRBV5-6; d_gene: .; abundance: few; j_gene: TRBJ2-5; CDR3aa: CASSARGFGEETQYF; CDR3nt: TGTGCCAGCAGCGCTCGGGGTTTTGGCGAAGAGACCCAGTACTTC
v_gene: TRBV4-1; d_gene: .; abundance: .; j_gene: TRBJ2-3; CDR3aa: CASSQGDISSTDTQYF; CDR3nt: TGCGCCAGCAGCCAAGGAGACATCTCTAGCACAGATACGCAGTATTTT
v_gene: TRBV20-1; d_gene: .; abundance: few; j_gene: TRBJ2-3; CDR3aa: CSARVTTFISTDTQYF; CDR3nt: TGCAGTGCTAGAGTCACTACTTTCATTAGCACAGATACGCAGTATTTT
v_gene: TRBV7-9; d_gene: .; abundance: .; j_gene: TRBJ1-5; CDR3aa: CASSRDYNQPQHF; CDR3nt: TGTGCCAGCAGTCGGGACTACAATCAGCCCCAGCATTTT
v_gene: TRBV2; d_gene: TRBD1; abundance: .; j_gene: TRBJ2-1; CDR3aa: CAIRKGANEQFF; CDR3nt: TGTGCCATCCGGAAGGGGGCTAATGAGCAGTTCTTC
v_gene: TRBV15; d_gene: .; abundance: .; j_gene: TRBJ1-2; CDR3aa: CATSGGDTESFYGYTF; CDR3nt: TGTGCCACCAGCGGGGGAGATACGGAGTCCTTCTATGGCTACACCTTC
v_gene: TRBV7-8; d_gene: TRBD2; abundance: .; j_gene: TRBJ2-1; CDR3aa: CASSSTASGRAYNEQFF; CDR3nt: TGTGCCAGCAGCTCAACAGCTAGCGGGAGGGCATACAATGAGCAGTTCTTC
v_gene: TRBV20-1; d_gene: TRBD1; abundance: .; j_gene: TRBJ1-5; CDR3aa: CSARGDQPQHF; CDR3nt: TGCAGTGCCAGGGGGGATCAGCCCCAGCATTTT
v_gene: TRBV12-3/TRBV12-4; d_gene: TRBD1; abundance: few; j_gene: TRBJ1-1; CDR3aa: CASSPGTGITEAFF; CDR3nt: TGTGCCAGCAGCCCCGGGACAGGGATCACTGAAGCTTTCTTT
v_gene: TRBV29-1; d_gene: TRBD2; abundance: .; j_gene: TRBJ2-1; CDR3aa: CSVSRTSGGNNEQFF; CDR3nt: TGCAGCGTGTCCCGGACTAGCGGGGGCAACAATGAGCAGTTCTTC
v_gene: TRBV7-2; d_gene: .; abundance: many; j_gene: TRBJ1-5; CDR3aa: CASSLVTGAGNQPQHF; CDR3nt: TGTGCCAGCAGCTTAGTGACGGGGGCAGGCAATCAGCCCCAGCATTTT
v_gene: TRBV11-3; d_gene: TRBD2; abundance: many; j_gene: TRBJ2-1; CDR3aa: CASSSRDYGNEQFF; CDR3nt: TGTGCCAGCAGTAGTAGGGACTATGGTAATGAGCAGTTCTTC
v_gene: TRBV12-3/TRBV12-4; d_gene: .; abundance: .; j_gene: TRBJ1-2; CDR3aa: CASSKGNYGYTF; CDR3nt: TGTGCCAGCAGTAAGGGAAACTATGGCTACACCTTC
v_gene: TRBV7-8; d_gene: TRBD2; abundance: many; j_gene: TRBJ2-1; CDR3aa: CASSLVGLAGDNEQFF; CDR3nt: TGTGCCAGCAGCTTAGTGGGACTAGCGGGGGACAATGAGCAGTTCTTC
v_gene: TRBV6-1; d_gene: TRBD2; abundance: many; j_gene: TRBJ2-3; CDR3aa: CASSETIEGVSSGGAPTDTQYF; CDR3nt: TGTGCCAGCAGTGAAACTATCGAGGGGGTGTCGAGCGGGGGGGCCCCCACAGATACGCAGTATTTT
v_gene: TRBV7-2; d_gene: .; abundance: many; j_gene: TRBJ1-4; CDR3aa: CASSLTDGREKLFF; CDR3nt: TGTGCCAGCAGCTTAACGGACGGGAGGGAAAAACTGTTTTTT
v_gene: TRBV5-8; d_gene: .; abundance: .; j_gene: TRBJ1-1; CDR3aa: CASLRNTEAFF; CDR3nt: TGTGCCAGCTTGAGGAACACTGAAGCTTTCTTT
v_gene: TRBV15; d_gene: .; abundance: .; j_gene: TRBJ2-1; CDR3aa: CATSQELGPYNEQFF; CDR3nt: TGTGCCACCAGCCAAGAGCTGGGGCCTTACAATGAGCAGTTCTTC
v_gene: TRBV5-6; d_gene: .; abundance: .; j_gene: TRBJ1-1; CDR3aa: CASSQIQGGEAFF; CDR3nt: TGTGCCAGCAGCCAAATACAGGGTGGTGAAGCTTTCTTT
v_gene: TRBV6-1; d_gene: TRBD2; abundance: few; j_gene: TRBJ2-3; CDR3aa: CASTKGTSGDDTQYF; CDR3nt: TGTGCCAGCACCAAAGGGACTAGCGGGGATGATACGCAGTATTTT
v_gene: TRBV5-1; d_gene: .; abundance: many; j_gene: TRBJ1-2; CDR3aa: CASSPGTTTNYGYTF; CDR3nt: TGCGCCAGCAGCCCTGGGACAACCACTAACTATGGCTACACCTTC
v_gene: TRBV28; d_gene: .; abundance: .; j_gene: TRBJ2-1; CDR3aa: CASSRSYNEQFF; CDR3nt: TGTGCCAGCAGCCGCTCCTACAATGAGCAGTTCTTC
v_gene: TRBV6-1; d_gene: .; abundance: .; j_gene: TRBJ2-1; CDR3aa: CASSVLTNEQFF; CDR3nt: TGTGCCAGCAGTGTCCTGACCAATGAGCAGTTCTTC
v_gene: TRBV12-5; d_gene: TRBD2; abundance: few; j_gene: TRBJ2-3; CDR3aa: CASAPWGSGGALPTDTQYF; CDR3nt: TGTGCTAGTGCCCCCTGGGGCAGCGGGGGGGCCCTCCCCACAGATACGCAGTATTTT
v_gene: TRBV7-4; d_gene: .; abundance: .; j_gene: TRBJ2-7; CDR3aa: CATSLSEQAYEQYF; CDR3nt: TGTGCCACCAGCTTATCCGAACAGGCCTACGAGCAGTACTTC
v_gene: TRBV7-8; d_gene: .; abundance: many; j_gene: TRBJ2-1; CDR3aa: CASSPGTWRNEQFF; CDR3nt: TGTGCCAGCAGCCCGGGAACCTGGCGGAATGAGCAGTTCTTC
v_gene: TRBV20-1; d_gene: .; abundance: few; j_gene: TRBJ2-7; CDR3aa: CSARDLRESTYEQYF; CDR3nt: TGCAGTGCTCGGGACTTAAGGGAGAGCACCTACGAGCAGTACTTC
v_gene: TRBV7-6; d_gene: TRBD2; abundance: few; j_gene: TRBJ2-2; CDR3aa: CASGGDQVNTGELFF; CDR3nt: TGTGCCAGCGGGGGGGACCAGGTGAACACCGGGGAGCTGTTTTTT
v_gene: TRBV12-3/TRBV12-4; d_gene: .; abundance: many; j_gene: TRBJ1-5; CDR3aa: CASSQLTGYNQPQHF; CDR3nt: TGTGCCAGCAGCCAGCTCACAGGATACAATCAGCCCCAGCATTTT
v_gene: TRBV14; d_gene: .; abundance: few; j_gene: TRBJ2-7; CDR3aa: CASSQDPSYEQYF; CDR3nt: TGTGCCAGCAGCCAAGATCCTTCCTACGAGCAGTACTTC
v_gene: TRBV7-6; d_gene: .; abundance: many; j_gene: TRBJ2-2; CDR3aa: CASSLEHLGTGELFF; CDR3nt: TGTGCCAGCAGCTTAGAACACCTCGGCACCGGGGAGCTGTTTTTT
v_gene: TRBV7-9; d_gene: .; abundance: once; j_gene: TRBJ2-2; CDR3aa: CASSLVEDGELFF; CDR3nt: TGTGCCAGCAGCTTAGTGGAGGACGGGGAGCTGTTTTTT
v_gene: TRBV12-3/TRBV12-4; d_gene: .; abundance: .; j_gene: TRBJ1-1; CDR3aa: CASSPLQGLEAEAFF; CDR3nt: TGTGCCAGCAGTCCCCTTCAGGGGCTGGAAGCTGAAGCTTTCTTT
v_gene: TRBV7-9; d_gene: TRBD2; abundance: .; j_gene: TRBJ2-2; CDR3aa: CASRPGLVTGELFF; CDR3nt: TGTGCCAGCAGACCCGGACTAGTTACGGGGGAGCTGTTTTTT
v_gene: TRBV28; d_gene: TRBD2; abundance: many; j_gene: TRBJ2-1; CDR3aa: CASRIAGGPYNEQFF; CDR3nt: TGTGCCAGCAGAATAGCGGGGGGGCCCTACAATGAGCAGTTCTTC
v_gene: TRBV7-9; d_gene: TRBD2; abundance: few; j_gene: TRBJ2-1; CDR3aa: CASSPATTTSGGNNEQFF; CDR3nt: TGTGCCAGCAGCCCCGCCACCACGACTAGCGGGGGGAACAATGAGCAGTTCTTC